This T cell receptor beta chain was observed in a study of shared clonotypes between healthy human individuals (dated by TCRdb to about 2020). About the full investigation: Three men and a couple of women, aged 18 to 49 years, made up the cohort. To increase sequencing depth and limit assay-specific biases, different laboratories used diverse techniques to prepare libraries and sequence TCR repertoires. The study deeply sequenced blood TCR repertoires of five healthy adults to estimate repertoire size and the extent of clonotype sharing between individuals. For each donor, CD4 naive and CD4 memory were each run on three plates, CD8 naive on two plates, and CD8 memory on one plate. Each donor's leukapheresis produced roughly between roughly 0.85 and 10 billion PBMCs. What the authors observed across the whole study: When a handful of donors were compared, the shared fraction of clonotypes was 5% to 6.5% for naive CD4, about 4% for naive CD8, roughly 2.5% for memory CD4, and less than 0.45% for memory CD8. Incomplete sequencing was indicated by rarefaction of sorted-subset datasets, despite the large sequencing depth. Pairwise subsampling led to the expectation that sequencing depth would affect the degree of clonotype sharing among donors. Naive subsets generally had larger estimated clonotype richness than memory subsets did. Compared with non-shared clonotypes, clonotypes shared by all four sorted-subset donors had higher generation probabilities. The small number of donors limited the genetic and exposure-history diversity represented. Sampling was restricted to blood, and TCR repertoires in tissue are likely to differ from TCR repertoires in blood.

Using the deep immunoSEQ assay, TCR CDR3 regions were amplified from genomic DNA by multiplex PCR. Extracted genomic DNA from each cell subset was spread evenly across all wells of several immunoSEQ 96-well plates, with each plate serving as a replicate. For sorted subsets, about 200 ng genomic DNA, equal to tens of thousands of T cell genomes, was loaded into each replicate PCR. Purified libraries were quantified with a Qubit 3.0 fluorometer, sized on a Bioanalyzer 2100, and re-quantified with the KAPA Library Quantification kit. Every immunoSEQ 96-well plate was sequenced on a dedicated single-read 150-cycle Illumina NextSeq 550 flow cell. Per the original workflow: Because only junctional sequences without quality scores were contained in the immunoSEQ output, filtering matching that applied to full-length reads could not be performed. To assign V/J genes and CDR3, sequences were annotated using PyIR, a Python wrapper for IgBLAST v1.9, with IMGT germline references. Reads were filtered out if the reads had weak V/J assignments (E-value above 1e-6), no CDR3, stop codons, out-of-frame junctions, or ambiguous translated residues. A V3J clonotype was defined by an identical inferred V gene, J gene, and CDR3 amino acid sequence. To compute the percentage overlap between repertoires, the number of shared unique clonotypes was divided by the size of the smaller repertoire. Three approaches were used to assess repertoire richness: RTK rarefaction, the Chao1 estimator, and Recon v2.1 estimates of unobserved clonotypes. Generation probabilities for all TCRbeta clonotypes obtained by the gDNA method from a handful of donors were computed using OLGA. TCRdb mirrors the immuneACCESS table, restricted to in-frame sequences. Some clones are absent from its copies; in checked studies, under half trace to an unresolved V gene, and the reason for the others is unknown. Clone size and the V and J calls come from that table; the DNA yielded D and trimming. The sample records about 2 million clones, roughly 95% of which are singletons. Around 1.1% of the sample goes to the ten largest clones.

Of note for this clone: There is no known antigen for this receptor. It has no much larger one-base neighbor in the sample; base qualities were not kept.

V is clipped by 6 bases and J by 5 bases, and the sequence between their germline boundaries is 7 bases long. The CDR3 contains 11 residues, cysteine and phenylalanine counted. Of the read, only the CDR3 DNA is kept; its 33 bases are in frame from base 1. CDR1 and CDR2 are drawn from the germline V gene: MNHNS, SASEGT. For the CD8 naive samples, CD45RO-negative cells were positively selected for CCR7, yielding a CD45RA+CCR7+ population from which TemRA cells were excluded. Healthy HIV-negative adults with no recently reported acute infections or vaccinations were included as donors. Only Caucasian adults living in Nashville, Tennessee, USA were represented among the donors. Blood was collected by leukapheresis, and PBMCs were isolated by Ficoll-Histopaque density gradient centrifugation and then cryopreserved in liquid nitrogen vapor phase. Purity and quantity of every magnetically sorted T cell population were checked by analytical flow cytometry. Genomic DNA was isolated from each sorted fraction and quantified by UV absorbance on a Nanodrop 2000c.

The clonotype originates from a man between 18 and 35 years old in good health. Sequenced input: naive CD8+ T cells sorted from blood. Reading the label with the study, this specimen's cell subset or site is: CD45RA+CCR7+. This receptor chain uses TRBV6-1 and TRBJ1-1, with the D segment identity uncertain. The nucleotides are TGTGCCAGCAGCTACGAAACTGAAGCTTTCTTT. Translated, this is CASSYETEAFF.